This T cell receptor beta chain was retrieved from a study of T cell repertoires in cytomegalovirus infection. Study background: Well-studied HLA-B-restricted CMV epitopes were used in the study alongside recently identified HLA-C-restricted ones.

About this clonotype itself: What it binds is not known.

TCRdb redid the calling of the reads with MiXCR, one entry per CDR3 protein. The sample contains fewer than 850,000 distinct CDR3 sequences, approximately 32% of which appear only once. The length of the CDR3 is 15 residues. Germline V CDR1 and CDR2: MNHNS, SASEGT. With 1 base clipped from V and 4 bases from J, the junction kept 5 bases outside the gene matches. The gene calls are TRBV6-1 and TRBJ2-7, with 9 positions matching TRBD2. The sample consisted of cultured CD8+ T cells from PBMCs, taken from culture after CMV antigen stimulation. This TCR came from a human donor in good health (CMV status not recorded). Some clones in this sample may be carry-over from other donors' samples. In nucleotides, the CDR3 is TGTGCCAGCAGTGAAGGGCGGGGGGGCCGTTACGAGCAGTACGTC. As protein: CASSEGRGGRYEQYV.